Following are 17 T cell receptor beta chains from one sample sequenced in a study of T and B cells in COVID-19 patients. Multiplex PCR with BIOMED2 TRB-A/B primer pools amplified TRB rearrangements. TCRdb used MiXCR to reprocess the multiplex PCR reads, holding one entry per CDR3 protein. Of 20,000 to 25,000 distinct CDR3 sequences listed, around 30% are singletons. Blood genomic DNA input for TRB amplification was 250-500 ng. Source material: blood. The source is a human donor who had recovered from COVID-19.

This clonotype was detected only a few times. J is TRBJ2-4 and V is TRBV7-9; 9 nucleotides align to TRBD2. The germline CDR1 and CDR2 sequences are SEHNR and FQNEAQ (reference sequence). The CDR3 length is 13 residues. The ends lost 5 bases at V and 7 bases at J; junction bases unmatched: 3. CDR3 protein: CASSPSGENIQYF. For the CDR3, the DNA is TGTGCCAGCAGCCCTAGCGGGGAGAACATTCAGTACTTC.

This clonotype is medium-sized. The chain couples TRBV19 to TRBJ2-2; 7 positions agree with TRBD1. This CDR3 is 15 amino acids long. V was pared by 6 bases and J by 2 bases, with 6 bases of the junction left unmatched. Germline assignment: CDR1 LNHDA and CDR2 SQIVND (reference sequence). CDR3 sequence (DNA): TGTGCCAGTAGGCCCGGGACAGCAAACACCGGGGAGCTGTTTTTT. Translated: CASRPGTANTGELFF.

There are many counts of this clonotype. The chain uses TRBV6-5 and TRBJ2-7, with 9 bases fitting TRBD1. Unmatched junction bases numbered 4, after V lost 0 bases and J lost 4 bases. CDR1 and CDR2 from the germline V gene are MNHEY and SVGAGI. This CDR3 comprises 15 residues. In nucleotides, the CDR3 is TGTGCCAGCAGTTACTCGGACAGGGGCCGGTACGAGCAGTACTTC. It yields the protein CASSYSDRGRYEQYF.

V and J are TRBV11-3 and TRBJ2-3; 7 bases line up with TRBD1. The germline CDR1 and CDR2 sequences are SGHNT and YENEEA. Trimming took 1 base from V and 4 from J; bases not matched to a gene: 5. The CDR3 extends over 15 amino acids. CDR3 sequence: CASSLGQGVPDTQYF. CDR3 nucleotides: TGTGCCAGCAGCTTAGGACAGGGCGTGCCAGATACGCAGTATTTT.

J is TRBJ1-5 and V is TRBV7-9; 7 positions match TRBD1. CDR3 size: 20 residues. Losses at the gene ends were 1 base for V and 4 bases for J; bases not matched to a gene: 19. From germline, CDR1 is SEHNR and CDR2 FQNEAQ (reference sequence). The CDR3 here is CASSLVPGMGGRGRNQPQHF. The CDR3, as DNA: TGTGCCAGCAGCTTAGTCCCGGGTATGGGGGGAAGGGGGCGAAATCAGCCCCAGCATTTT.

V gene TRBV5-1 combines with J gene TRBJ2-7; 7 nucleotides line up with TRBD1. Trimming took 5 bases from V and 2 from J; bases not matched to a gene: 4. There are 13 residues in the CDR3. CDR1 SGHRS and CDR2 YFSETQ come from the germline V gene. In nucleotides, the CDR3 is TGCGCCAGCAGATCCACAGGGGCCTACGAGCAGTACTTC. It is translated as CASRSTGAYEQYF.

This clonotype was picked up many times. The chain is built from TRBV6-5 and TRBJ1-6; tentatively, D is TRBD1 (6 bases). Trimming shortened V by 7 bases and J by 9 bases, and 10 bases separated the two germline ends. The CDR3 loop spans 12 amino acids. Germline CDR1 reads MNHEY; CDR2 reads SVGAGI. The CDR3 loop reads CASKLQGSPLHF. For the CDR3, the DNA is TGTGCCAGCAAACTACAGGGTTCACCCCTCCACTTT.

In its sample, this clonotype was seen many times. The CDR3 DNA follows: TGTGCCAGCAGCTTGCTGGGACAGGGCAATGAGCAGTTCTTC. This sequence encodes CASSLLGQGNEQFF. The chain employs TRBV5-4 and TRBJ2-1; 9 bases agree with TRBD1. This CDR3 has 14 residues. V dropped 1 base and J dropped 6; count of bases not matched to a gene: 2. From germline, CDR1 is SGHNT and CDR2 YYREEE (reference sequence).

This chain uses TRBV5-6 with TRBJ1-2; 7 nucleotides match TRBD1. CDR3 length: 14 amino acids. Germline trimming cut 4 bases from V and 4 bases from J; bases unmatched to any gene: 7. CDR1 is SGHDT, CDR2 YYEEEE, per germline. The CDR3 here is CASSGRGGAYGYTF. CDR3 sequence (DNA): TGTGCCAGCAGCGGCAGGGGGGGAGCCTATGGCTACACCTTC.

Ten or more counts support this clonotype. This rearrangement joins TRBV19 to TRBJ2-4; 8 bases agree with TRBD2. CDR3 length equals 17 residues. Trimming removed 1 base from V and 2 bases from J; junction bases left unmatched: 7. Germline CDR1 is LNHDA and CDR2 is SQIVND (reference sequence). CDR3 DNA sequence: TGTGCCAGTAGTATAGGCGGGGGGATCGCGACCAAAAACATTCAGTACTTC. Translation gives CASSIGGGIATKNIQYF. The whole variable domain, remainder taken from reference TRBV19 and TRBJ2-4, is DGGITQSPKYLFRKEGQNVTLSCEQNLNHDAMYWYRQDPGQGLRLIYYSQIVNDFQKGDIAEGYSVSREKKESFPLTVTSAQKNPTAFYLCASSIGGGIATKNIQYFGAGTRLSVL.

This sequence joins TRBV20-1 and TRBJ2-3; D possibly matches TRBD1 or TRBD2 (5 bases each). From germline, CDR1 is DFQATT and CDR2 SNEGSKA (reference sequence). This CDR3 is built from 14 residues. Between the trimmed V and J ends, which lost 6 bases and 2 bases, there was a span of 15 bases. The CDR3 nucleotides are TGCAGTGCGCCCGGGACGGCCCTCACAGATACGCAGTATTTT. It translates to CSAPGTALTDTQYF.

The chain combines TRBV19 with TRBJ1-1; 9 bases match TRBD1. This CDR3 is built from 16 residues. Germline V CDR1 and CDR2: LNHDA, SQIVND (reference sequence). V lost 5 bases to trimming and J lost 5 bases; unmatched junction nucleotides: 12. The CDR3 region is CASSVGFGQGITEAFF. In DNA, the CDR3 is TGTGCCAGTAGTGTCGGTTTCGGACAGGGGATTACTGAAGCTTTCTTT.

This clonotype was seen more than once but under ten times. The rearrangement uses TRBV20-1 and TRBJ2-7; TRBD2 agrees at 11 bases. The V gene end was trimmed by 4 bases and the J gene end by 6 bases; junction bases not matched to a gene: 8. Germline CDR1 and CDR2: DFQATT and SNEGSKA (reference sequence). The CDR3 is made up of 14 amino acids. The CDR3 protein is CSAIPGLAASEQYF. DNA for the CDR3: TGCAGTGCTATACCGGGACTAGCGGCCTCCGAGCAGTACTTC.

At least ten counts were recorded for this clonotype. This rearrangement joins TRBV27 to TRBJ2-1, with D possibly being TRBD1 or TRBD2 (6 bases each). Deletions cut 5 bases from V and 7 bases from J, with 18 bases between. Germline V gene data show CDR1 as MNHEY and CDR2 as SMNVEV (reference sequence). CDR3 size: 15 residues. In DNA form, the CDR3 reads TGTGCCAGCAGTCGCGGTCGGGGGCTAAGGAATGAGCAGTTCTTC. Translating gives CASSRGRGLRNEQFF.

V usage is TRBV6-5 and J usage is TRBJ2-7; 9 bases fit TRBD1. Germline assignment: CDR1 MNHEY and CDR2 SVGAGI. This CDR3 is built from 14 residues. The ends lost 5 bases at V and 2 bases at J; junction bases unmatched: 4. CDR3 sequence: CASSDGTGPYEQYF. The CDR3 DNA reads as TGTGCCAGCAGTGATGGGACAGGGCCCTACGAGCAGTACTTC.

This clonotype was observed a handful of times. For the CDR3, the DNA is TGCGCCAGCAGCTCAAAAGGACCAATGAACACTGAAGCTTTCTTT. It encodes CASSSKGPMNTEAFF. This chain links TRBV5-1 with TRBJ1-1; D gene unclear. Germline values: CDR1 SGHRS, CDR2 YFSETQ. CDR3 length: 15 residues. V lost 3 bases and J 0 bases, leaving 12 bases between the germline ends.

This chain links TRBV24-1 with TRBJ2-6, with TRBD2 matching over 7 bases. The germline CDR1 and CDR2 sequences are KGHDR and SFDVKD. V was clipped by 9 bases and J by 3 bases; unmatched bases: 13. This CDR3 region has 17 residues. This chain's CDR3 is CATSSAPGGIGANVLTF. The CDR3 nucleotides are TGTGCCACCTCCTCAGCACCGGGGGGTATTGGGGCCAACGTCCTGACTTTC.